This T cell receptor beta chain stems from a study of T cells in localized non-small cell lung cancer. V lost 3 bases, J lost 0 bases, and 12 bases lay in between. The CDR3 totals 17 residues. Germline CDR1 reads WSHSY; CDR2 reads SAAADI. Sequencing was performed with immunoSEQ multiplex PCR; in TCRdb, only in-frame clones are kept and a portion is missing. This repertoire shows around 10,000 clones, 70% to 75% found once; its top ten account for around 29%. The chain is built from TRBV10-2 and TRBJ2-6, with D unresolved. This clonotype was sampled from a male donor aged 60 or over with stage I lung adenocarcinoma. This material consisted of peripheral blood, taken before any cancer treatment. CDR3 loop: CASSDTVLPSGANVLTF. The CDR3 coding sequence is TGCGCCAGCAGTGATACAGTCTTACCCTCTGGGGCCAACGTCCTGACTTTC.